This is a list of T cell receptor beta chains from one sample in a study of cytomegalovirus exposure and HLA in healthy donors. This table comes from immunoSEQ multiplex PCR, and its TCRdb copy is limited to in-frame clones, with some not included. The sample has tens of thousands of clones, approximately 81% seen once. The specimen sequenced was PBMCs. The receptors stem from a woman aged 45-65 years in good health and CMV-seropositive. CDR3s include the opening cysteine and the closing phenylalanine or tryptophan. A D gene is named only where the DNA matches it firmly. For some rows the clone size is stated as once, few or many, or as a class when expanded; others skip it.

clone size: NA; J gene: TRBJ2-5; V gene: TRBV19; D gene: NA; CDR3 DNA: TGTGCCAGTAGTATAGGCCTACAGGGGAGGGAGACCCAGTACTTC; CDR3 protein: CASSIGLQGRETQYF
clone size: NA; J gene: TRBJ2-1; V gene: TRBV7-9; D gene: NA; CDR3 DNA: TGTGCCAGCAGCTTGTGGGAGCATGAGCAGTTCTTC; CDR3 protein: CASSLWEHEQFF
clone size: NA; J gene: TRBJ1-2; V gene: TRBV6-1; D gene: TRBD1; CDR3 DNA: TGTGCCAGTAGCCGGGACAGGGGAGACTATGGCTACACCTTC; CDR3 protein: CASSRDRGDYGYTF
clone size: NA; J gene: TRBJ2-1; V gene: TRBV5-6; D gene: NA; CDR3 DNA: TGTGCCAGCAGCTTGTCCCAGACAGCTTTATTCTTC; CDR3 protein: CASSLSQTALFF
clone size: NA; J gene: TRBJ2-7; V gene: TRBV19; D gene: NA; CDR3 DNA: TGTGCCAGTAGTATCGCCAGCGGATCCTACGAGCAGTACTTC; CDR3 protein: CASSIASGSYEQYF
clone size: NA; J gene: TRBJ2-3; V gene: TRBV27; D gene: TRBD1; CDR3 DNA: TGTGCCAGCAGTAGGACAGGGACCACAGATACGCAGTATTTT; CDR3 protein: CASSRTGTTDTQYF
clone size: few; J gene: TRBJ1-1; V gene: TRBV30; D gene: NA; CDR3 DNA: TGTGCCTGGAGTGTACGAAAAGCTATCACTGAAGCTTTCTTT; CDR3 protein: CAWSVRKAITEAFF
clone size: NA; J gene: TRBJ1-4; V gene: TRBV2; D gene: NA; CDR3 DNA: TGTGCCAGCAGTGCCCCAGGGTCCCAGGGGGAAAAACTGTTTTTT; CDR3 protein: CASSAPGSQGEKLFF
clone size: NA; J gene: TRBJ2-5; V gene: TRBV25-1; D gene: TRBD2; CDR3 DNA: TGTGCCAGCAGTGTGCTAGCGGAGCAAGAGACCCAGTACTTC; CDR3 protein: CASSVLAEQETQYF
clone size: NA; J gene: TRBJ2-7; V gene: TRBV27; D gene: NA; CDR3 DNA: TGTGCCACCGCAGGGGCCTACGAGCAGTACTTC; CDR3 protein: CATAGAYEQYF
clone size: NA; J gene: TRBJ2-7; V gene: TRBV4-1; D gene: NA; CDR3 DNA: TGCGCCAGCAGCCAAGTGGGGCCTGCGTTGACCTACGAGCAGTACTTC; CDR3 protein: CASSQVGPALTYEQYF
clone size: few; J gene: TRBJ2-7; V gene: TRBV14; D gene: NA; CDR3 DNA: TGTGCCAGCAGCCAAGCCCGTACCTACGAGCAGTACTTC; CDR3 protein: CASSQARTYEQYF
clone size: NA; J gene: TRBJ1-2; V gene: TRBV11-3; D gene: TRBD1; CDR3 DNA: TGTGCCAGCAGCGCAGGGGGGTATGGCTACACCTTC; CDR3 protein: CASSAGGYGYTF
clone size: few; J gene: TRBJ2-7; V gene: TRBV2; D gene: NA; CDR3 DNA: TGTGCCAGCAAAGAGGCCTCCGAGCAGTACTTC; CDR3 protein: CASKEASEQYF
clone size: few; J gene: TRBJ2-1; V gene: TRBV29-1; D gene: TRBD2; CDR3 DNA: TGCAGCGCTAGGACTAGCGGGAACAATGAGCAGTTCTTC; CDR3 protein: CSARTSGNNEQFF
clone size: NA; J gene: TRBJ2-2; V gene: TRBV6-4; D gene: TRBD2; CDR3 DNA: TGTGCCAGCAGTGACTCGGCTAGCGGGGGTACCGGGGAGCTGTTTTTT; CDR3 protein: CASSDSASGGTGELFF
clone size: NA; J gene: TRBJ2-2; V gene: TRBV30; D gene: NA; CDR3 DNA: TGTGCCTGGATTAAGGGGCTCGCCGGGGAGCTGTTTTTT; CDR3 protein: CAWIKGLAGELFF
clone size: NA; J gene: TRBJ2-3; V gene: TRBV29-1; D gene: TRBD2; CDR3 DNA: TGCAGCGTTGAACCCACTAGCGGGAGAGGCACGCAGTATTTT; CDR3 protein: CSVEPTSGRGTQYF
clone size: NA; J gene: TRBJ1-5; V gene: TRBV6-1; D gene: NA; CDR3 DNA: TGTGCCAGCAGTGAAGGCGGAGTAAGCAATCAGCCCCAGCATTTT; CDR3 protein: CASSEGGVSNQPQHF
clone size: NA; J gene: TRBJ2-5; V gene: TRBV21-1; D gene: NA; CDR3 DNA: TGTGCCAGCAAGACTCAAGAGACCCAGTACTTC; CDR3 protein: CASKTQETQYF
clone size: NA; J gene: TRBJ2-5; V gene: TRBV9; D gene: NA; CDR3 DNA: TGTGCCAGCAGCGACCGACAGCAAGAGACCCAGTACTTC; CDR3 protein: CASSDRQQETQYF
clone size: NA; J gene: TRBJ2-2; V gene: TRBV4-1; D gene: TRBD2; CDR3 DNA: TGCGCCAGCAGCCAGTTCTGGACTAGAGGCGCCGGGGAGCTGTTTTTT; CDR3 protein: CASSQFWTRGAGELFF
clone size: NA; J gene: TRBJ2-1; V gene: TRBV15; D gene: TRBD2; CDR3 DNA: TGTGCCACCAGCAGGGGGGGGTACAATGAGCAGTTCTTC; CDR3 protein: CATSRGGYNEQFF
clone size: NA; J gene: TRBJ1-5; V gene: TRBV6-5; D gene: NA; CDR3 DNA: TGTGCCAGCAGTCCCGAGGGCAGGGGAAATCAGCCCCAGCATTTT; CDR3 protein: CASSPEGRGNQPQHF
clone size: NA; J gene: TRBJ1-5; V gene: TRBV7-9; D gene: NA; CDR3 DNA: TGTGCCAGCAGCTTAGGGCGGGGGAGCACAGTTCAGCCCCAGCATTTT; CDR3 protein: CASSLGRGSTVQPQHF